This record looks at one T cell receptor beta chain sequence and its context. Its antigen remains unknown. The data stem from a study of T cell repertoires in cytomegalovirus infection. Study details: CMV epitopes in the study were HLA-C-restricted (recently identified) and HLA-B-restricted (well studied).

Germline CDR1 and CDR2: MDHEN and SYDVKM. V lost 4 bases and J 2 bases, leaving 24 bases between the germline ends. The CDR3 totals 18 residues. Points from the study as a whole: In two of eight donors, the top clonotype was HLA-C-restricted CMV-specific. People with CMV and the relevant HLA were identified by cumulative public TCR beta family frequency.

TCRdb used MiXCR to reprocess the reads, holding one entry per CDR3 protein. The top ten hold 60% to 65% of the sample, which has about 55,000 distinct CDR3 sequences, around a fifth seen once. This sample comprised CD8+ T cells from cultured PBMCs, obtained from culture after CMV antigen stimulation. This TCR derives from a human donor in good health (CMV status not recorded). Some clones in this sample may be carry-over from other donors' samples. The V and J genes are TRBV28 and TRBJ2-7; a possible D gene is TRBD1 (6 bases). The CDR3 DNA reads TGTGCCAGCAGTTCTCCGTCTTCGACAGGATTAGCAACCTACGAGCAGTACTTC. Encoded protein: CASSSPSSTGLATYEQYF.